The rows below give T cell receptor beta chains drawn from one sample of a study of cytomegalovirus exposure and HLA in healthy donors. Here immunoSEQ multiplex PCR was the method, and the copy in TCRdb shows in-frame clones only, minus some. The table includes a few hundred thousand clones, around 91% detected once. Sequencing was carried out using PBMCs. The receptors shown here come from a woman in her twenties or thirties in good health and CMV-seronegative. Each CDR3 is given with its conserved first and last residue. The order of the fields is J gene, clone size, V gene, D gene, CDR3 DNA, CDR3 protein. The D gene is left open where the match is weak. Only part of the rows carry a size: once, few, many, or a class if the clone is expanded.

J: TRBJ1-1; size: .; V: TRBV29-1; D: .; DNA: TGCAGCGGACAGGCGTCGAACACTGAAGCTTTCTTT; CDR3: CSGQASNTEAFF
J: TRBJ2-1; size: .; V: TRBV25-1; D: .; DNA: TGTGCCAGCAGTGGGGACAATGAGCAGTTCTTC; CDR3: CASSGDNEQFF
J: TRBJ2-7; size: .; V: TRBV20-1; D: .; DNA: TGCAGTGCTAGAGATGGCTACGAGCAGTACTTC; CDR3: CSARDGYEQYF
J: TRBJ2-6; size: once; V: TRBV15; D: .; DNA: TGTGCCACCAGCAGAGCGGGGGAGGCTGGGGCCAACGTCCTGACTTTC; CDR3: CATSRAGEAGANVLTF
J: TRBJ2-3; size: .; V: TRBV28; D: TRBD1; DNA: TGTGCCAGCAGTTTACCAGGACAGGGGCTAGACACAGATACGCAGTATTTT; CDR3: CASSLPGQGLDTDTQYF
J: TRBJ2-7; size: once; V: TRBV5-6; D: TRBD1; DNA: TGTGCCAGCAGGGAGACAGGGGTCTCCTACGAGCAGTACTTC; CDR3: CASRETGVSYEQYF
J: TRBJ2-1; size: .; V: TRBV25-1; D: TRBD2; DNA: TGTGCCAGCACCCTAGGACTAGCGGGTTCCTACAATGAGCAGTTCTTC; CDR3: CASTLGLAGSYNEQFF
J: TRBJ2-2; size: .; V: TRBV6-5; D: TRBD1; DNA: TGTGCCAGCAGTCACGGTCAGGGGGCCGTCGGGGAGCTGTTTTTT; CDR3: CASSHGQGAVGELFF
J: TRBJ1-1; size: .; V: TRBV4-3; D: .; DNA: TGCGCCAGCAGCCAAGACAGCGGCCATACTGAAGCTTTCTTT; CDR3: CASSQDSGHTEAFF
J: TRBJ2-7; size: .; V: TRBV9; D: TRBD1; DNA: TGTGCCAGCAGCATACTGGACAGGGCGGACGAGCAGTACTTC; CDR3: CASSILDRADEQYF
J: TRBJ2-7; size: .; V: TRBV28; D: TRBD1; DNA: TGTGCCAGCAGTTTTCTCCCCGGCAGGGGGCAAACCTTCGGCGAGCAGTACTTC; CDR3: CASSFLPGRGQTFGEQYF
J: TRBJ1-2; size: .; V: TRBV6-1; D: TRBD1; DNA: TGTGCCAGCAGTGAAACCTGGACAGGGAACTATGGCTACACCTTC; CDR3: CASSETWTGNYGYTF
J: TRBJ2-4; size: .; V: TRBV5-4; D: TRBD2; DNA: TGTGCCAGCAGCTTCCAGAGCGGGAGTGACATTCAGTACTTC; CDR3: CASSFQSGSDIQYF
J: TRBJ2-7; size: once; V: TRBV30; D: TRBD2; DNA: TGTGCCTGGAGCGCCGGCGGGGGACACGAGCAGTACTTC; CDR3: CAWSAGGGHEQYF
J: TRBJ2-7; size: .; V: TRBV6-6; D: .; DNA: TGTGCCAGCAGTTTGCCGGGCTACGAGCAGTACTTC; CDR3: CASSLPGYEQYF
J: TRBJ1-1; size: many; V: TRBV19; D: TRBD1; DNA: TGTGCCAGTAGTATAGGGACAGGATTTGAAGCTTTCTTT; CDR3: CASSIGTGFEAFF
J: TRBJ2-7; size: .; V: TRBV28; D: .; DNA: TGTGCCAGCAGTCCCTCTCCCGACAGGTTCCTTTCCTACGAGCAGTACTTC; CDR3: CASSPSPDRFLSYEQYF
J: TRBJ1-1; size: .; V: TRBV18; D: TRBD1; DNA: TGTGCCAGCTCATCGCCTCTGACAGGGTGGGTTGAAGCTTTCTTT; CDR3: CASSSPLTGWVEAFF
J: TRBJ2-2; size: .; V: TRBV7-8; D: .; DNA: TGTGCCAGCAGCCGCCGGGGTGCGGGTTCCGGGGAGCTGTTTTTT; CDR3: CASSRRGAGSGELFF
J: TRBJ2-1; size: .; V: TRBV27; D: TRBD1; DNA: TGTGCCAGCAGTTTATTGGGACAGGGGGCAAATGAGCAGTTCTTC; CDR3: CASSLLGQGANEQFF
J: TRBJ2-1; size: .; V: TRBV5-6; D: TRBD1; DNA: TGTGCCAGCAGCCCCGGGACAGGGTACGGCGATGAGCAGTTCTTC; CDR3: CASSPGTGYGDEQFF
J: TRBJ2-3; size: once; V: TRBV4-3; D: TRBD2; DNA: TGCGCCAGCAGCCGCGGACTAGCGGGAGGCATGGATACGCAGTATTTT; CDR3: CASSRGLAGGMDTQYF
J: TRBJ2-2; size: few; V: TRBV7-3; D: .; DNA: TGTGCCAGCAGCTTAAATACCGGGGAGCTGTTTTTT; CDR3: CASSLNTGELFF
J: TRBJ2-7; size: .; V: TRBV7-2; D: TRBD1; DNA: TGTGCCAGCAGCTCAATCGCCGACAGGGTCTACGAGCAGTACTTC; CDR3: CASSSIADRVYEQYF
J: TRBJ1-2; size: .; V: TRBV9; D: .; DNA: TGTGCCAGCAGCGGTGTCAGCAACTATGGCTACACCTTC; CDR3: CASSGVSNYGYTF
J: TRBJ2-7; size: .; V: TRBV4-3; D: .; DNA: TGCGCCAGCAGCCAAGCCTCCGGGGCACCCTACGAGCAGTACTTC; CDR3: CASSQASGAPYEQYF
J: TRBJ2-3; size: .; V: TRBV6-6; D: .; DNA: TGTGCCATCAGAGGGTCAGATACGCAGTATTTT; CDR3: CAIRGSDTQYF
J: TRBJ2-5; size: .; V: TRBV7-9; D: .; DNA: TGTGCCAGCAGCTTATTGGCGGGGCTATTACAAGAGACCCAGTACTTC; CDR3: CASSLLAGLLQETQYF
J: TRBJ1-2; size: .; V: TRBV19; D: TRBD1; DNA: TGTGCCAGTAGTATCGGGGGACAGGCCGGCTACACCTTC; CDR3: CASSIGGQAGYTF
J: TRBJ2-5; size: .; V: TRBV2; D: TRBD2; DNA: TGTGCCAGCAGTGAAGCGTGGCAGGGAGGGGAGACCCAGTACTTC; CDR3: CASSEAWQGGETQYF
J: TRBJ2-7; size: .; V: TRBV10-3; D: .; DNA: TGTGCCATCAGTGGTGGCTCTTCCTACGAGCAGTACTTC; CDR3: CAISGGSSYEQYF
J: TRBJ1-2; size: .; V: TRBV6-1; D: .; DNA: TGTGCCAGCAGCGAGGGTACAGGCTATGGCTACACCTTC; CDR3: CASSEGTGYGYTF
J: TRBJ2-7; size: .; V: TRBV9; D: .; DNA: TGTGCCAGCAGCTTAGGACATGACGAGCAGTACTTC; CDR3: CASSLGHDEQYF
J: TRBJ2-7; size: .; V: TRBV7-2; D: .; DNA: TGTGCCAGCAGCTTACCCCTAGCGGAGCAGTACTTC; CDR3: CASSLPLAEQYF
J: TRBJ2-3; size: .; V: TRBV28; D: .; DNA: TGTGCCAGCACCCTTCTCCCCGGGACTGTCGATACGCAGTATTTT; CDR3: CASTLLPGTVDTQYF
J: TRBJ2-7; size: .; V: TRBV27; D: TRBD1; DNA: TGTGCCAGCAGTTCAGGGACAGGGAAGGTCTACGAGCAGTACTTC; CDR3: CASSSGTGKVYEQYF
J: TRBJ2-7; size: once; V: TRBV5-6; D: .; DNA: TGTGCCAGCAGCTTAACAGGGCCCGGACACTACGAGCAGTACTTC; CDR3: CASSLTGPGHYEQYF
J: TRBJ1-4; size: .; V: TRBV11-3; D: .; DNA: TGTGCCAGCAGCTTACCTCGGCCGGTTGTTGAAAAACTGTTTTTT; CDR3: CASSLPRPVVEKLFF
J: TRBJ1-2; size: .; V: TRBV20-1; D: .; DNA: TGCAGTGCTAGGGGGGCAAATGGCTACACCTTC; CDR3: CSARGANGYTF
J: TRBJ2-1; size: .; V: TRBV7-9; D: TRBD2; DNA: TGTGCCAGCAGCAGTGTAGCGGGAGAGGTCAGCTCCTACAATGAGCAGTTCTTC; CDR3: CASSSVAGEVSSYNEQFF
J: TRBJ2-1; size: .; V: TRBV7-2; D: TRBD2; DNA: TGTGCCAGCAGCTTAGCAGGTGCGGGAGGATACAATGAGCAGTTCTTC; CDR3: CASSLAGAGGYNEQFF
J: TRBJ2-5; size: .; V: TRBV6-5; D: .; DNA: TGTGCCAGCAGTTACTCGCGAGAGACCCAGTACTTC; CDR3: CASSYSRETQYF
J: TRBJ2-3; size: .; V: TRBV9; D: TRBD1; DNA: TGTGCCAGCAGCTTCGGGACAGGGTCGTTCGCAGATACGCAGTATTTT; CDR3: CASSFGTGSFADTQYF